The T cell receptor (beta chain) under discussion was sequenced for a study of cytomegalovirus exposure and HLA in healthy donors. Germline assignment: CDR1 SNHLY and CDR2 FYNNEI. The V gene lost 4 bases and the J gene lost 4 bases, with 10 bases spanning the gap. The CDR3 is 14 amino acids. Amplification used 60 Vbeta primers and 13 Jbeta primers. Clones were sequenced by immunoSEQ multiplex PCR, and TCRdb holds only the in-frame ones, with some missing. The sample lists 150,000 to 200,000 clones, about four fifths occurring once. What was sequenced was PBMCs. The source of this sequence is a girl aged 10-17 years in good health and CMV-seropositive. This chain uses TRBV2 with TRBJ1-4, with TRBD1 as a possible D gene (6 bases). CDR3 sequence: CASSADSSNEKLFF. The CDR3 DNA reads TGTGCCAGCAGTGCGGACAGCAGTAATGAAAAACTGTTTTTT.